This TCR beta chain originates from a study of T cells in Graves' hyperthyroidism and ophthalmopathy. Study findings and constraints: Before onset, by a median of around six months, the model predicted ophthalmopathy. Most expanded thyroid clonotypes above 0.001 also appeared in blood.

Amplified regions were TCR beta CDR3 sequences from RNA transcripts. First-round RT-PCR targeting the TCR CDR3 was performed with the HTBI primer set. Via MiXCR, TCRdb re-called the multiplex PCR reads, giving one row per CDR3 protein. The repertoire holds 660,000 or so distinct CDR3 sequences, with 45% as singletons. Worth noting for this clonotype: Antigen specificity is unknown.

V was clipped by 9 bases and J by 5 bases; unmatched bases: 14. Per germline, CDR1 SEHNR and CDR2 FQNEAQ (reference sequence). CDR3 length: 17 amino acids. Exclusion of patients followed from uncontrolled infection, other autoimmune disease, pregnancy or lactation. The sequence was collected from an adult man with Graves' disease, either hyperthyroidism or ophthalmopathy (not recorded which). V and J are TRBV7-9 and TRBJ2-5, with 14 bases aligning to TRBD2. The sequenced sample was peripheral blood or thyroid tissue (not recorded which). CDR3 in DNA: TGTGCCAGTTCATCCGGGACTAGCGGGAGTTTCGGGGAGACCCAGTACTTC. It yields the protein CASSSGTSGSFGETQYF.